Shown below are 24 T cell receptor beta chains from a single sample sequenced in a study of T-cell memory formation after mild COVID-19. MiXCR, run by TCRdb on the 5' RACE reads, gives a single entry per CDR3 protein. The table has about 350,000 distinct CDR3 sequences, approximately 13% seen once. The material sequenced was PBMCs or a T cell subset sorted from them (not recorded which). Receptors originate from a man aged 18 to 30 who had mild COVID-19 (a few samples of this study predate the infection). Cell type and time point are not known.

V is TRBV6-1 and J is TRBJ2-7; D may be TRBD1 (6 bases). The CDR3 contains 14 residues. Germline CDR1 MNHNS, CDR2 SASEGT. Deletions cut 4 bases from V and 2 bases from J, with 12 bases between. CDR3 coding DNA: TGTGCCAGCAGTGTCACAGGGACCACCTACGAGCAGTACTTC. The encoded protein is CASSVTGTTYEQYF.

In its sample, this clonotype was seen a few times. The rearrangement links TRBV5-6 to TRBJ2-2; TRBD1 matches at 8 bases. The CDR3 is 16 residues long. Germline trimming cut 0 bases from V and 4 bases from J; bases unmatched to any gene: 5. Germline CDR1 is SGHDT and CDR2 is YYEEEE. CDR3 DNA sequence: TGTGCCAGCAGCTTGGTCGGGACAGGATTCACCGGGGAGCTGTTTTTT. Translated, it gives CASSLVGTGFTGELFF.

The chain is built from TRBV4-3 and TRBJ2-1; 9 bases are shared with TRBD2. The CDR3 consists of 14 residues. Looked up from germline, CDR1 is LGHNA and CDR2 is YSLEER. J was trimmed by 10 bases and V by 4 bases; bases with no gene match: 8. CDR3 sequence: CASSRVAGVQEQFF. The CDR3 DNA sequence: TGCGCCAGCAGCCGAGTAGCGGGGGTCCAGGAGCAGTTCTTC.

This clonotype appeared a few times. The chain employs TRBV15 and TRBJ2-5; unclear D gene. The V gene lost 6 bases and the J gene lost 5 bases, with 13 bases spanning the gap. From germline, CDR1 is LNHNV and CDR2 YYDKDF (reference sequence). This CDR3 is 13 amino acids long. This CDR3 is CATRPPPAETQYF. CDR3 nucleotide sequence: TGTGCCACCAGACCCCCCCCGGCTGAGACCCAGTACTTC.

V and J are TRBV2 and TRBJ2-7, with 9 bases aligning to TRBD1. After removal of 7 bases from V and 2 bases from J, the junction contained 6 bases not matched to a gene. The CDR3 has 14 amino acids. Germline CDR1 reads SNHLY; CDR2 reads FYNNEI. The CDR3 nucleotides are TGTGCCAGCAATCGGGACAGGGACACCTACGAGCAGTACGTC. It translates to CASNRDRDTYEQYV.

The rearrangement links TRBV7-2 to TRBJ2-5; the D gene is possibly TRBD2 (6 bases). Germline V gene data show CDR1 as SGHTA and CDR2 as FQGNSA. V was cut by 1 base and J by 5 bases, with 20 bases left in between. CDR3 length equals 17 residues. In DNA form, the CDR3 reads TGTGCCAGCAGCTTAGTTCCGCTGGGGGGAGAAAGGGAGACCCAGTACTTC. This codes for CASSLVPLGGERETQYF.

This clonotype was picked up a small number of times. This chain joins TRBV6-1 and TRBJ2-1; D perhaps matches TRBD2 (7 bases). Trimming took 3 bases from V and 7 from J, leaving 16 bases between them. Germline loops: CDR1 MNHNS, CDR2 SASEGT. The CDR3 loop spans 15 amino acids. CDR3 region: CASSEQPQGGNEQFF. In DNA form, the CDR3 reads TGTGCCAGCAGTGAGCAACCACAGGGAGGGAATGAGCAGTTCTTC.

The chain combines TRBV28 with TRBJ2-1; 16 nucleotides line up with TRBD2. There are 16 residues in the CDR3. Unmatched junction bases numbered 7, after V lost 4 bases and J lost 10 bases. The germline CDR1 and CDR2 sequences are MDHEN and SYDVKM. The CDR3 region is CASSSPGLAGGQEQFF. CDR3 DNA: TGTGCCAGCAGTTCCCCGGGACTAGCGGGGGGGCAGGAGCAGTTCTTC.

There are a few counts of this clonotype. The V call is TRBV5-1, the J call TRBJ1-1; unclear D gene. The V gene's germline CDR1 is SGHRS and CDR2 YFSETQ. V was pared by 5 bases and J by 1 base, with 9 bases between. The CDR3 has 13 residues. This chain's CDR3 is CASSYGSNTEAFF. The CDR3 DNA reads as TGCGCCAGCAGTTATGGATCGAACACTGAAGCTTTCTTT.

This clonotype came up a few times. This chain connects TRBV7-9 to TRBJ1-1; D gene uncertain. Trimming took off 3 bases at V and 0 bases at J, with 14 bases between the two ends. The CDR3 consists of 16 residues. Germline V gives CDR1 SEHNR, CDR2 FQNEAQ (reference sequence). In DNA form, the CDR3 reads TGTGCCAGCAGCTTGATTTCTGCGAGATTGAACACTGAAGCTTTCTTT. Its protein product is CASSLISARLNTEAFF.

This chain uses TRBV9 with TRBJ2-1; 9 bases fit TRBD2. CDR3 length: 18 residues. CDR1 is SGDLS, CDR2 YYNGEE, per germline. V trimming: 0 bases; J trimming: 9 bases; junction bases outside the gene matches: 16. The CDR3 sequence: CASSVGLNRAGGGGEQFF. CDR3 DNA sequence: TGTGCCAGCAGCGTAGGCCTGAATAGAGCGGGGGGAGGCGGTGAGCAGTTCTTC.

This clonotype was detected a few times. The chain links TRBV12-3 or TRBV12-4 to TRBJ2-3; D not resolved. This CDR3 has 12 residues. The V end was cut by 3 bases, the J end by 7 bases, with 8 bases between. The DNA for the CDR3 is TGTGCCAGCAGTTTCGTCCGACATACGCAGTATTTT. Protein product: CASSFVRHTQYF.

In DNA form, the CDR3 reads TGTGCCAGCAGTTACCGTCCCGGGCGGGGGGTGACAGATACGCAGTATTTT. This codes for CASSYRPGRGVTDTQYF. The chain recombines TRBV6-5 with TRBJ2-3; 8 nucleotides agree with TRBD2. Germline V gives CDR1 MNHEY, CDR2 SVGAGI. CDR3 length equals 17 residues. With V trimmed by 2 bases and J by 3 bases, 10 bases remained unmatched.

Comment on this clonotype: An end of the junction differs from the germline gene, which may be a read error. The rearrangement uses TRBV7-2 and TRBJ1-1; maybe TRBD1 (6 bases). The CDR3 is 14 residues long. Germline V gives CDR1 SGHTA, CDR2 FQGNSA. CDR3 sequence reads: CAISPLGWGQWAFF. CDR3 coding DNA: TGTGCCATCAGCCCGCTTGGGTGGGGGCAATGGGCTTTCTTT.

In its sample, this clonotype was seen a few times. This rearrangement joins TRBV4-2 to TRBJ2-2; 7 bases fit TRBD2. Germline V CDR1 and CDR2: LGHNA, YNFKEQ. There are 16 residues in the CDR3. V lost 0 bases, J lost 1 base, and 2 bases stayed unmatched. In DNA, the CDR3 is TGTGCCAGCAGCCAAGAAGGGAGGGAGAACACCGGGGAGCTGTTTTTT. Protein sequence: CASSQEGRENTGELFF.

The table lists this clonotype with many counts. V and J are TRBV7-8 and TRBJ2-3; 14 positions match TRBD2. V shed 0 bases, J shed 4 bases, and the junction held 12 bases outside the gene matches. The CDR3 covers 20 residues. Germline V CDR1 and CDR2: SGHVS, FQNEAQ. The CDR3 DNA is TGTGCCAGCAGCTTAGCGCTAGGGACTAGCGGGGGCCCATTAGCAGATACGCAGTATTTT. Its protein product is CASSLALGTSGGPLADTQYF.

This clonotype has a handful of counts. The chain employs TRBV28 and TRBJ2-5; D possibly uses TRBD1 or TRBD2 (6 bases each). V lost 6 bases and J lost 9, with 26 bases in between. The CDR3 has 16 residues. Germline-derived CDR1 and CDR2 are MDHEN and SYDVKM. CDR3 region: CASRNSLRGLQRAQYF. The CDR3, as DNA: TGTGCCAGCAGGAATAGCCTCAGGGGACTCCAGAGGGCCCAGTACTTC.

This clonotype was seen a handful of times. This sequence joins TRBV19 and TRBJ1-1; D ambiguous. The V and J ends lost 8 bases and 4 bases respectively, with 8 bases between them. The CDR3 length is 11 residues. Germline V gives CDR1 LNHDA, CDR2 SQIVND (reference sequence). CDR3 nucleotide sequence: TGTGCCAGTCTGAAGAGCACTGAAGCTTTCTTT. It codes for CASLKSTEAFF.

The chain joins TRBV6-2 or TRBV6-3 to TRBJ2-2; no clear D gene. CDR3 length: 12 amino acids. Germline V gene sequence: CDR1 MNHEY, CDR2 SVGEGT. V lost 6 bases, J lost 7 bases, and 9 bases lay in between. The CDR3 region has the DNA TGTGCCAGCAGACGAGCCTACGGGGAGCTGTTTTTT. This gives the protein CASRRAYGELFF.

This clonotype showed up just a few times. V usage is TRBV20-1 and J usage is TRBJ2-3; 14 nucleotides agree with TRBD2. Germline assignment: CDR1 DFQATT and CDR2 SNEGSKA (reference sequence). J lost 7 bases, V lost 2 bases, and 8 bases had no gene match. CDR3 length equals 16 residues. CDR3: CSARPRLAGGRYTQYF. CDR3 bases: TGCAGTGCTAGACCGCGACTAGCGGGGGGGCGTTATACGCAGTATTTT.

This clonotype was seen a few times. The chain couples TRBV14 to TRBJ2-1; D perhaps matches TRBD1 (5 bases). The CDR3 loop spans 15 amino acids. Trimming stripped 0 bases from V and 4 bases from J, with 10 bases between. CDR1 is SGHDN, CDR2 FVKESK, per germline. CDR3: CASSQEETEYNEQFF. DNA for the CDR3: TGTGCCAGCAGCCAAGAAGAGACAGAGTACAATGAGCAGTTCTTC.

This clonotype has just a few counts. The rearrangement links TRBV20-1 to TRBJ1-4; 9 bases match TRBD1. V gave up 8 bases and J gave up 6 bases; unmatched junction bases: 16. CDR3 size: 16 residues. CDR1 and CDR2 (germline): DFQATT, SNEGSKA (reference sequence). In nucleotides, the CDR3 is TGCAGTACCCCCCGGGACAGGGAACGGGGAGATGAAAAACTGTTTTTT. Residues: CSTPRDRERGDEKLFF.

The V gene is TRBV9, the J gene TRBJ1-1; perhaps TRBD1 as D (5 bases). Germline V gene lookup returns CDR1 SGDLS and CDR2 YYNGEE. Between the trimmed V and J ends, which lost 0 bases and 5 bases, there was a span of 8 bases. The CDR3 length is 13 residues. The CDR3: CASSVGGMTEAFF. The CDR3, as DNA: TGTGCCAGCAGCGTAGGGGGGATGACTGAAGCTTTCTTT.

This clonotype was seen a handful of times. The chain couples TRBV5-4 to TRBJ2-3, with D maybe TRBD2 (6 bases). The germline V and J ends were trimmed by 6 bases and 5 bases, with 22 bases remaining between them. The CDR3 contains 16 residues. CDR1 SGHNT and CDR2 YYREEE come from the germline V gene (reference sequence). The CDR3 DNA sequence: TGTGCCAGCACCAACCCGGGGAGGCCGCTAGGAGATACGCAGTATTTT. Its translation is CASTNPGRPLGDTQYF.